This TCR beta chain was captured in a study of PD-1 blockade in classical Hodgkin lymphoma. Study conclusions and caveats: Underlying causes for the observed repertoire differences were not defined, possibly disease activity or prior therapy. Healthy donors reportedly exceeded newly diagnosed patients in baseline TCR diversity. Significantly greater TCR diversity emerged by C4D1 in CD4+ cells but not CD8+ cells. Exclusion removed patients who began nivolumab under 1 year after ASCT.

Note on this clone: Its target is unknown.

This sample's time point: cycle 4 day 1 (C4D1), after 6 weeks of nivolumab. Following autologous stem cell transplantation, relapse occurred in every patient, and exposure to brentuximab vedotin varied. Produced via immunoSEQ multiplex PCR; TCRdb's table is partial and in-frame only. The data show some 27,000 clones, about four fifths seen once. The CDR3 has 13 amino acids. Germline-derived CDR1 and CDR2 are SNHLY and FYNNEI. Trimming stripped 7 bases from V and 1 base from J, with 11 bases between. This TCR came from a human donor with classical Hodgkin lymphoma. The V call is TRBV2, the J call TRBJ2-7, with D uncertain. Source: peripheral blood mononuclear cells (PBMCs), taken before the fourth cycle of nivolumab. CDR3 bases: TGTGCCAGCAACCCCGACCAATCCTACGAGCAGTACTTC. It encodes CASNPDQSYEQYF.